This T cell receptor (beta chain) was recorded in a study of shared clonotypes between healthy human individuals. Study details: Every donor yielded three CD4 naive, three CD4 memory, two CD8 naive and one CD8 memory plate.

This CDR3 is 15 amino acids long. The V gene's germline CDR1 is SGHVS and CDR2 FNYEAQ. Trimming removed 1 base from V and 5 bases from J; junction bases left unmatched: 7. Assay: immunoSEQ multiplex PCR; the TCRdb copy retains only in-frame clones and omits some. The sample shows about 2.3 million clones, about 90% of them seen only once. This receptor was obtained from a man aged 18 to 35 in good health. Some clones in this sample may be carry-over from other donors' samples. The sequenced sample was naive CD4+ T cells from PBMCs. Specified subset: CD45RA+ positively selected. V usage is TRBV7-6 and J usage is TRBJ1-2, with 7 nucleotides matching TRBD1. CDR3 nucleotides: TGTGCCAGCAGCTTAGGACAGGGCTTAGAGTATGGCTACACCTTC. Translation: CASSLGQGLEYGYTF.